Listed below are T cell receptor beta chains from one sample, sequenced in a study of T cell repertoires in aging, cancer and after chemotherapy. TCRdb recomputed calls from the multiplex PCR reads with MiXCR, one row per CDR3 protein. The sample has thousands of distinct CDR3 sequences, approximately 25% seen once. The sequencing sample was made of blood. The receptors here all came from a human donor in good health. Each CDR3 is given with its conserved first and last residue. D genes are given only for firm matches. Clone size is shown for a subset of rows, as once, few, many or a class of expanded clone.

TRBJ1-3	TRBV2	-	TRBD1	CASGQDSSGNTIYF	TGTGCCAGCGGACAGGATTCCTCTGGAAACACCATATATTTT
TRBJ1-6	TRBV10-2	medium-sized	-	CASSGQLNSPLHF	TGCGCCAGCAGTGGACAGTTGAATTCACCCCTCCACTTT
TRBJ2-1	TRBV5-6	few	-	CASSGRTVNNEQFF	TGTGCCAGCAGCGGACGGACAGTGAACAATGAGCAGTTCTTC
TRBJ1-1	TRBV6-1	-	TRBD1	CASSEPYRGLYTEAFF	TGTGCCAGCAGTGAACCCTACAGGGGGCTCTACACTGAAGCTTTCTTT
TRBJ2-1	TRBV6-2/TRBV6-3	-	-	CASSFTPGYSYNEQFF	TGTGCCAGCAGTTTTACCCCAGGGTATAGCTACAATGAGCAGTTCTTC
TRBJ1-1	TRBV20-1	few	-	CRVSTATSSNTEAFF	TGCAGGGTGTCGACCGCCACATCGTCGAACACTGAAGCTTTCTTT
TRBJ2-7	TRBV20-1	medium-sized	TRBD1	CSASWTGGRYEQYF	TGCAGTGCTAGCTGGACAGGGGGCAGGTACGAGCAGTACTTC
TRBJ2-6	TRBV7-2	-	-	CASSSGTTVSGANVLTF	TGTGCCAGCAGCTCCGGGACAACGGTTTCTGGGGCCAACGTCCTGACTTTC
TRBJ1-4	TRBV4-2	-	-	CASSQDLTDEKLFF	TGTGCCAGCAGCCAAGACCTGACAGACGAAAAACTGTTTTTT
TRBJ2-3	TRBV5-1	-	-	CASSLALGFADTQYF	TGCGCCAGCAGCTTGGCCTTGGGGTTCGCAGATACGCAGTATTTT
TRBJ1-1	TRBV5-6	-	-	CASSLAVATMNTEAFF	TGTGCCAGCAGCTTGGCGGTGGCAACCATGAACACTGAAGCTTTCTTT
TRBJ2-7	TRBV4-3	few	-	CASSQERGTAAYEQYF	TGCGCCAGCAGCCAAGAGAGGGGGACTGCAGCCTACGAGCAGTACTTC
TRBJ2-5	TRBV6-1	-	TRBD2	CASSASGTSLETQYF	TGTGCCAGCAGTGCTTCCGGGACTAGTTTGGAGACCCAGTACTTC
TRBJ2-1	TRBV18	-	-	CASSPAVSAKEQFF	TGTGCCAGCTCACCAGCAGTCAGCGCGAAGGAGCAGTTCTTC
TRBJ2-5	TRBV24-1	-	TRBD1	CANSDRTGGETQYF	TGTGCCAACAGTGATAGGACAGGGGGAGAGACCCAGTACTTC
TRBJ2-3	TRBV7-7	few	-	CASSLGGVTDTQYF	TGTGCCAGCAGCTTAGGAGGGGTAACAGATACGCAGTATTTT
TRBJ1-2	TRBV28	medium-sized	-	CASSSPPGARNYGYTF	TGTGCCAGCAGTTCCCCCCCAGGGGCAAGGAACTATGGCTACACCTTC
TRBJ1-3	TRBV20-1	few	-	CSARTSGNTIYF	TGCAGTGCTAGGACATCTGGAAACACCATATATTTT
TRBJ1-2	TRBV4-2	medium-sized	-	CASSRQDVQGPFGYTF	TGTGCCAGCAGCCGGCAAGACGTACAGGGTCCTTTTGGCTACACCTTC
TRBJ2-2	TRBV19	medium-sized	TRBD2	CASSIVPGLAGGELFF	TGTGCCAGTAGTATAGTTCCTGGACTAGCAGGTGGGGAGCTGTTTTTT
TRBJ1-1	TRBV18	few	TRBD1	CASSLPTGMNTEAFF	TGTGCCAGCTCATTACCGACAGGGATGAACACTGAAGCTTTCTTT
TRBJ1-4	TRBV6-2/TRBV6-3	-	-	CASSYPLRGVDEKLFF	TGTGCCAGCAGTTACCCGCTCCGGGGAGTTGATGAAAAACTGTTTTTT
TRBJ2-1	TRBV6-1	-	TRBD2	CASNKLAGGNNEQFF	TGTGCCAGCAATAAACTAGCGGGAGGGAACAATGAGCAGTTCTTC
TRBJ1-2	TRBV30	medium-sized	TRBD1	CAWSVDRGNYGYTF	TGTGCCTGGAGTGTAGACAGGGGAAACTATGGCTACACCTTC
TRBJ1-2	TRBV19	medium-sized	-	CASRDPEIRGRGYGYTF	TGTGCCAGCAGAGACCCAGAGATCCGGGGGCGCGGTTATGGCTACACCTTC
TRBJ1-5	TRBV5-5	few	-	CASSLSGPHQPQHF	TGTGCCAGCAGCTTGAGCGGTCCCCATCAGCCCCAGCATTTT
TRBJ1-2	TRBV30	medium-sized	-	CAWSVWGNAGYTF	TGTGCCTGGAGTGTATGGGGGAATGCTGGCTACACCTTC
TRBJ2-1	TRBV28	-	TRBD2	CASSYNTVRGGNEQFF	TGTGCCAGCAGTTACAATACCGTACGGGGGGGAAATGAGCAGTTCTTC
TRBJ2-1	TRBV12-3/TRBV12-4	-	-	CASSPSRGEQFF	TGTGCCAGCAGTCCCTCCCGGGGTGAGCAGTTCTTC
TRBJ1-1	TRBV6-5	few	TRBD1	CATLATGTEAFF	TGTGCCACCCTAGCGACAGGGACTGAAGCTTTCTTT
TRBJ2-3	TRBV5-1	-	TRBD2	CASSPGIAGDTQYF	TGCGCCAGCAGCCCTGGGATAGCGGGAGATACGCAGTATTTT
TRBJ2-5	TRBV24-1	-	-	CATSSSGQSQETQYF	-
TRBJ2-7	TRBV7-2	few	TRBD2	CASSLAPAGAYEQYF	TGTGCCAGCAGCTTAGCACCAGCGGGAGCCTACGAGCAGTACTTC
TRBJ2-7	TRBV25-1	-	-	CASSEFGQTYEQYF	TGTGCCAGCAGTGAATTTGGCCAAACCTACGAGCAGTACTTC
TRBJ2-2	TRBV6-4	medium-sized	-	CASSEGGAGAGELFF	TGTGCCAGCAGTGAAGGCGGAGCTGGGGCCGGGGAGCTGTTTTTT
TRBJ2-1	TRBV6-1	-	-	CASITDRSYNEQFF	TGTGCCAGCATCACAGACAGGAGTTACAATGAGCAGTTCTTC
TRBJ1-5	TRBV19	medium-sized	-	CASSLPGFGQPQHF	TGTGCCAGTAGTCTACCGGGTTTCGGTCAGCCCCAGCATTTT
TRBJ1-2	TRBV6-5	-	TRBD1	CASSQTGVEGYGYTF	TGTGCCAGCAGTCAGACAGGGGTCGAAGGCTATGGCTACACCTTC
TRBJ1-6	TRBV6-5	medium-sized	-	CASSYSQFSSSYNSPLHF	TGTGCCAGCAGTTACTCGCAATTCTCGAGCTCCTATAATTCACCCCTCCACTTT
TRBJ2-1	TRBV5-4	-	TRBD1	CASSKSGQGEHNEQFF	TGTGCCAGCAGCAAGTCCGGACAGGGTGAGCACAATGAGCAGTTCTTC
TRBJ2-1	TRBV28	-	TRBD2	CASSTGTSGRNEQFF	TGTGCCAGCAGCACCGGGACTAGCGGGAGGAATGAGCAGTTCTTC
TRBJ2-7	TRBV19	medium-sized	-	CASSIQFGEQYF	TGTGCCAGTAGTATCCAGTTCGGCGAGCAGTACTTC
TRBJ2-1	TRBV4-3	-	-	CASSLGVSVEQFF	TGCGCCAGCAGCCTCGGAGTGTCGGTTGAGCAGTTCTTC
TRBJ1-4	TRBV5-1	-	-	CASSLNRVSNEKLFF	TGCGCCAGCAGCCTCAACAGGGTGTCTAATGAAAAACTGTTTTTT
TRBJ2-2	TRBV27	few	-	CASRSPGTEAGELFF	TGTGCCAGCAGGTCCCCCGGGACTGAGGCCGGGGAGCTGTTTTTT
TRBJ2-1	TRBV4-3	few	-	CASSQDKRARVF	TGCGCCAGCAGCCAAGATAAGAGGGCCAGGGTCTTC
TRBJ2-4	TRBV12-3/TRBV12-4	-	TRBD1	CASSLTTGGVIQYF	TGTGCCAGCAGTCTGACGACAGGGGGTGTCATTCAGTACTTC
TRBJ2-3	TRBV29-1	medium-sized	-	CSVQTSGSRTDTQYF	TGCAGCGTTCAAACGAGCGGGTCACGCACAGATACGCAGTATTTT
TRBJ2-5	TRBV12-3/TRBV12-4	-	-	CASRSTYQETQYF	TGTGCCAGCAGATCGACGTACCAAGAGACCCAGTACTTC
TRBJ1-2	TRBV10-2	few	-	CASSDLGLRANYGYTF	TGCGCCAGCAGTGACCTCGGGTTAAGGGCTAACTATGGCTACACCTTC
TRBJ2-7	TRBV2	once	TRBD1	CASSEVGTVRYEQYF	TGTGCCAGCAGTGAAGTTGGGACAGTTCGCTACGAGCAGTACTTC
TRBJ2-3	TRBV6-5	-	-	CASSYSSGGTDTQYF	TGTGCCAGCAGTTACTCGAGCGGTGGCACAGATACGCAGTATTTT
TRBJ1-1	TRBV12-3/TRBV12-4	-	-	CASILAGRGTEAFF	TGTGCCAGCATTTTAGCAGGGAGGGGCACTGAAGCTTTCTTT